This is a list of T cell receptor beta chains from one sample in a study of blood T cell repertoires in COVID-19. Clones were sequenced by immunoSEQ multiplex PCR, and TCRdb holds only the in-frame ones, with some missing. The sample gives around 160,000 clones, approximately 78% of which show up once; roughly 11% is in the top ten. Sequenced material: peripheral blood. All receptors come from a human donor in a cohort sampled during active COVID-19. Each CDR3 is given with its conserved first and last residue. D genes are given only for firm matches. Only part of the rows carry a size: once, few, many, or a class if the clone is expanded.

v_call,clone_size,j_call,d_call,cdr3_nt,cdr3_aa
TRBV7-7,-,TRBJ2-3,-,TGTGCTAGCAGCCCGGGACTTAACACAGATACGCAGTATTTT,CASSPGLNTDTQYF
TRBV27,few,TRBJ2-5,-,TGTGCCAGCAGACCCCTTTGGGGCAATCTTAAAGAGACCCAGTACTTC,CASRPLWGNLKETQYF
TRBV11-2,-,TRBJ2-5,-,TGTGCCAGCAGCTCCACCCTGTCCGGGACAAAGAAAGAGACCCAGTACTTC,CASSSTLSGTKKETQYF
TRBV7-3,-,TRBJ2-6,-,TGTGCCAGCAGCTTACAGGTCAGGGCCGGGGCCAACGTCCTGACTTTC,CASSLQVRAGANVLTF
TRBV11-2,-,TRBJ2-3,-,TGTGCCAGCAGGGATACAGGGTACGGGGGCACAGATACGCAGTATTTT,CASRDTGYGGTDTQYF
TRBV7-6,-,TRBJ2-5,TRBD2,TGTGCCAGCAGTTTAAGCGGGGGGGGTCAGGTGCCCCAGTACTTC,CASSLSGGGQVPQYF
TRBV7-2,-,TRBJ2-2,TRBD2,TGTGCCAGCAGCTTAGGTTGGGGCGGGAGCACCGGGGAGCTGTTTTTT,CASSLGWGGSTGELFF
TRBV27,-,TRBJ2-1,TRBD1,TGTGCCAGCAGTCCGCCATGGACAGGGGAAGTGAATGAGCAGTTCTTC,CASSPPWTGEVNEQFF
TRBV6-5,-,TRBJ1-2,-,TGTGCCAGCAGCTCAGGGGCTGGCTATGGCTACACCTTC,CASSSGAGYGYTF
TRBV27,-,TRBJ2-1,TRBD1,TGTGCCACCGGCGACAGGGCTGGTAACAATGAGCAGTTCTTC,CATGDRAGNNEQFF
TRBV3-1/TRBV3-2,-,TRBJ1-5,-,TGTGCCAGCAGCCAGGATCATGCGGGTGGCCAGCCCCAGCATTTT,CASSQDHAGGQPQHF
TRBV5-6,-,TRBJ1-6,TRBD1,TGTGCCAGCAGCTGGGGGGACAGGGCCCTCCACTTT,CASSWGDRALHF
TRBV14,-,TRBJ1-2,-,TGTGCCAGCAGCCTTTCAGTATATGGCTACACCTTC,CASSLSVYGYTF
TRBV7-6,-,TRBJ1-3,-,TGTGCCAGCAGCTTAGCGTACAGGGCAAGGGGGAGCTCTGGAAACACCATATATTTT,CASSLAYRARGSSGNTIYF
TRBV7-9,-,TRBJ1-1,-,TGTGCCAGCAGCCTTCGGACTGTGATGAACACTGAAGCTTTCTTT,CASSLRTVMNTEAFF
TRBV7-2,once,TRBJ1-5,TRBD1,TGTGCCAGCAGCTTAGGACTACAGGGGGCTGGTCAGCCCCAGCATTTT,CASSLGLQGAGQPQHF
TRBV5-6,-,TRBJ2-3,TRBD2,TGTGCCAGCAGCTCGGGAGGGTGGAGCACAGATACGCAGTATTTT,CASSSGGWSTDTQYF
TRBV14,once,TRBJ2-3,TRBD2,TGTGCCAGCAGCCGTGGGACTAGCGGGGGATCTAGCACAGATACGCAGTATTTT,CASSRGTSGGSSTDTQYF